The entry below gives a single T cell receptor (beta chain) sequence along with its context. Its target is unknown. V was pared by 1 base and J by 4 bases, with 7 bases between. Germline lookup yields CDR1 GTSNPN and CDR2 SVGIG (reference sequence). The CDR3 sequence is 12 residues long. This entry belongs to a study of cytomegalovirus exposure and HLA in healthy donors. Study-level results: Reportedly, HLA-A and HLA-B alleles of most subjects were accurately predicted from TCR beta. Rarity held for most TCR sequences, but there were some public TCRs that occurred in many donors. Owing to their indistinguishability, certain V segments, notably TRBV6-2 and TRBV6-3, were excluded.

The study ran its PCR with 60 Vbeta and 13 Jbeta primers. Here immunoSEQ multiplex PCR was the method, and the copy in TCRdb shows in-frame clones only, minus some. This table holds 210,000 or so clones, 77% found once. The rearrangement uses TRBV30 and TRBJ1-2, with unresolved D. This receptor was identified in a woman aged 60-75 years in good health and CMV-seropositive. The sample consisted of PBMCs. Here the CDR3 reads CAWSDYSYGYTF. CDR3 sequence (DNA): TGTGCCTGGAGTGATTACAGCTATGGCTACACCTTC.